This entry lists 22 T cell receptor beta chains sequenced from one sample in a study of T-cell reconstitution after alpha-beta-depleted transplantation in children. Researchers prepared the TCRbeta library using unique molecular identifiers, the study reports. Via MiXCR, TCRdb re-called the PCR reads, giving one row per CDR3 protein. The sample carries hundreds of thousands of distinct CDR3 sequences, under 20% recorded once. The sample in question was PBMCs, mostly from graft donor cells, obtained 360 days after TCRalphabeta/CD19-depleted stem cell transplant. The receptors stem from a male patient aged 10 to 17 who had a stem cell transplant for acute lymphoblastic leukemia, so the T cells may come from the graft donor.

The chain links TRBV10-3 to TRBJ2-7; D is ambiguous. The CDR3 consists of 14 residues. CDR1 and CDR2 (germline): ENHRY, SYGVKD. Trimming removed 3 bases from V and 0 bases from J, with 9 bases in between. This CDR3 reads CAISDGSPSYEQYF. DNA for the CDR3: TGTGCCATCAGTGATGGCAGCCCCTCCTACGAGCAGTACTTC.

The CDR3 DNA reads TGTGCCACCAGCAGAGTAGGGTGGCCCTACGAGCAGTACTTC. It is translated as CATSRVGWPYEQYF. The gene calls are TRBV15 and TRBJ2-7; D uncertain. V was shortened by 1 base and J by 2 bases, with 9 bases between the two germline ends. The CDR3 is 14 amino acids. The germline V gene encodes CDR1 LNHNV and CDR2 YYDKDF (reference sequence).

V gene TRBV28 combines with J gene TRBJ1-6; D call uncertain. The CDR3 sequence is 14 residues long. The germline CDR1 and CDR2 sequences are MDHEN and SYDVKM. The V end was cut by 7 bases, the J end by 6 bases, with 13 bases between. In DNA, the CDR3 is TGTGCCAGCATAACCCAGCCTTCTAATTCACCCCTCCACTTT. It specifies CASITQPSNSPLHF.

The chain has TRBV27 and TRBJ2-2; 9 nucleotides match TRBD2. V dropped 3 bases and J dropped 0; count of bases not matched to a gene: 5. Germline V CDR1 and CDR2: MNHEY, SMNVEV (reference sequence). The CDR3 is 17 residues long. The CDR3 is CASSFSSGVTNTGELFF. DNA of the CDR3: TGTGCCAGCAGTTTTTCTAGCGGGGTTACGAACACCGGGGAGCTGTTTTTT.

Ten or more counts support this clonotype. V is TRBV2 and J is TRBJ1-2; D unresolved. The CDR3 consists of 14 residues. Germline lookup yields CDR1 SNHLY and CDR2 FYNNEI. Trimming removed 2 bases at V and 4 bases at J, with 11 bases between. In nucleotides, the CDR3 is TGTGCCAGCAGTGAATATGTCAGCTCCTATGGCTACACCTTC. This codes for CASSEYVSSYGYTF.

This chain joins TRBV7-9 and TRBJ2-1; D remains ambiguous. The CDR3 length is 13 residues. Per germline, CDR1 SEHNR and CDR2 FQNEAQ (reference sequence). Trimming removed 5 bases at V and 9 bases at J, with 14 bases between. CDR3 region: CASSPSGVAEQFF. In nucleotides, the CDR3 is TGTGCCAGCAGCCCATCGGGCGTGGCTGAGCAGTTCTTC.

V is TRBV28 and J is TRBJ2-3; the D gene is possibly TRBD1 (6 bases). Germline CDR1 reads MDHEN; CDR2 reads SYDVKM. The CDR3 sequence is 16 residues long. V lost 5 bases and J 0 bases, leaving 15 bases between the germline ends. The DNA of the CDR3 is TGTGCCAGCAGTGGGCCCAGGGGACCTAGCACAGATACGCAGTATTTT. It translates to CASSGPRGPSTDTQYF.

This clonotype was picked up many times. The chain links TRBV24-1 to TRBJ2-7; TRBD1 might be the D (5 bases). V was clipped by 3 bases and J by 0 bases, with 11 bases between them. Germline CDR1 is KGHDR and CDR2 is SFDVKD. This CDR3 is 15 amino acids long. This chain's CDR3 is CATSDPQGNSYEQYF. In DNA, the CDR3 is TGTGCCACCAGTGATCCGCAGGGCAACTCCTACGAGCAGTACTTC.

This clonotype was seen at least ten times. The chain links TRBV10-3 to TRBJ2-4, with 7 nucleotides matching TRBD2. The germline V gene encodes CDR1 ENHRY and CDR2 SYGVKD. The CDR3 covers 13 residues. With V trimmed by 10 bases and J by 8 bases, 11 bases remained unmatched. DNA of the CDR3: TGTGCCACGGCGGGAGCTGGTAGCGACATTCAGTACTTC. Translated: CATAGAGSDIQYF.

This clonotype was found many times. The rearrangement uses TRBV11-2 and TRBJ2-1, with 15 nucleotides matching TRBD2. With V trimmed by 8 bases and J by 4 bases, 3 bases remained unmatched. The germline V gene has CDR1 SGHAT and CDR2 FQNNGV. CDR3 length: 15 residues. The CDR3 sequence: CASRTSGRVYNEQFF. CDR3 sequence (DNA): TGTGCCAGCCGGACTAGCGGGAGGGTATACAATGAGCAGTTCTTC.

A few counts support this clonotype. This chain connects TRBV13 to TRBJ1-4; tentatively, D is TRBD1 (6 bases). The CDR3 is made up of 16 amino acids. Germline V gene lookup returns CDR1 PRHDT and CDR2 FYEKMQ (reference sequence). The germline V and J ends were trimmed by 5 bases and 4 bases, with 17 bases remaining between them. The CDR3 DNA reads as TGTGCCAGCAGCATCAACCCCGGGACAATTAATGAAAAACTGTTTTTT. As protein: CASSINPGTINEKLFF.

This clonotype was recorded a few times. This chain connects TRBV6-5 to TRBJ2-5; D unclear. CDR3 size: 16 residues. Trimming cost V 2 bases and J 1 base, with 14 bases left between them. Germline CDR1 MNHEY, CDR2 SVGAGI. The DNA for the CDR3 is TGTGCCAGCAGTTACCCCCCTGCGGCTTTCCAAGAGACCCAGTACTTC. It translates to CASSYPPAAFQETQYF.

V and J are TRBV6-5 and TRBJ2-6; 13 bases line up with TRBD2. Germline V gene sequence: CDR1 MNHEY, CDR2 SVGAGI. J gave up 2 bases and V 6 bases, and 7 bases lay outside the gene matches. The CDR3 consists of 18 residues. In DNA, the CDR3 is TGTGCCAGCAGAGCACTAGCGGGAGGGCGTCCTGGGGCCAACGTCCTGACTTTC. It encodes CASRALAGGRPGANVLTF.

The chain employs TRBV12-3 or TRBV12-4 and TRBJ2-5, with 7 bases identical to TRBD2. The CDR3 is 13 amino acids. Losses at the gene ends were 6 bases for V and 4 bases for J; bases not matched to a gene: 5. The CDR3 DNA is TGTGCCAGCAGCTCCTGGGAGGGAGAGACCCAGTACTTC. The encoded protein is CASSSWEGETQYF.

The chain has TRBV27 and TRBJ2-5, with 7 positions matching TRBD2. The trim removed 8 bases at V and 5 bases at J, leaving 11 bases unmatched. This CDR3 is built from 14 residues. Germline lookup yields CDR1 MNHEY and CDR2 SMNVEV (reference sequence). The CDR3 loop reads CASGTAGLKETQYF. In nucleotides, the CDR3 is TGTGCCAGCGGTACTGCGGGACTAAAGGAGACCCAGTACTTC.

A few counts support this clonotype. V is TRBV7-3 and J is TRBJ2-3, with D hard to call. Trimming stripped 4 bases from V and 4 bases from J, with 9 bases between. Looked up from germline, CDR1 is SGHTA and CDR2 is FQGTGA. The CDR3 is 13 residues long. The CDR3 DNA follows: TGTGCCAGCAGCTCCCCTCAGTCAGATACGCAGTATTTT. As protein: CASSSPQSDTQYF.

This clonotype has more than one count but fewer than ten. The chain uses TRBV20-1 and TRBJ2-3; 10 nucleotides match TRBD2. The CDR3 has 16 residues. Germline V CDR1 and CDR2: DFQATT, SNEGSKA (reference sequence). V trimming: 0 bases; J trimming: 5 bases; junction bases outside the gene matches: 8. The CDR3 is CSARDYRLAGEDTQYF. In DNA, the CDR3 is TGCAGTGCTAGAGATTATCGGCTAGCGGGAGAAGATACGCAGTATTTT.

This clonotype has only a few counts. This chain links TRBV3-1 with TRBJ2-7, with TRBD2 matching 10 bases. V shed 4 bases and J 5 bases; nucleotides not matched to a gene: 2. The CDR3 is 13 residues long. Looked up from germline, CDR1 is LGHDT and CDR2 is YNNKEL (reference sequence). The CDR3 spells CASSRGLADEQYF. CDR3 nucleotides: TGTGCCAGCAGCCGCGGACTAGCGGACGAGCAGTACTTC.

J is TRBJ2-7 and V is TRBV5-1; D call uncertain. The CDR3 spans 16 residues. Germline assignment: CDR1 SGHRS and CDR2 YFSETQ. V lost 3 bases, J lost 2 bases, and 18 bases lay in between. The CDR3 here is CASSSMANTATYEQYF. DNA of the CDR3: TGCGCCAGCAGCTCGATGGCAAATACGGCGACCTACGAGCAGTACTTC.

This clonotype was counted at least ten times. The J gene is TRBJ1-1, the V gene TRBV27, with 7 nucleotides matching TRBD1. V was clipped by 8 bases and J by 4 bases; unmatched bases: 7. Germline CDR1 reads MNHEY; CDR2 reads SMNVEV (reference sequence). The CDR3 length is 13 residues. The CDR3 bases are TGTGCCAGCCATACAGGGGTTGCCACTGAAGCTTTCTTT. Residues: CASHTGVATEAFF.

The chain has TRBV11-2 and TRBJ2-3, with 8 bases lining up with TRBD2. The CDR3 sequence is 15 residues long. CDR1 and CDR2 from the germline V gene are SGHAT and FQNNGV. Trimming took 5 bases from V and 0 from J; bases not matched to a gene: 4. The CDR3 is CASSPAGGSTDTQYF. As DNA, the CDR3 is TGTGCCAGCAGCCCTGCGGGAGGAAGCACAGATACGCAGTATTTT.

The CDR3 is CASSYSKGQGSYF. The DNA of the CDR3 is TGTGCCAGCAGTTACTCGAAGGGTCAGGGGTCTTACTTC. The rearrangement joins TRBV6-6 to TRBJ2-7, with a tentative D call TRBD1 (6 bases). This CDR3 has 13 amino acids. Trimming removed 0 bases at V and 13 bases at J, with 16 bases between. Germline CDR1 and CDR2: MNHNY and SVGAGI (reference sequence).